This T cell receptor beta chain was sequenced for a study of shared clonotypes between healthy human individuals. Every immunoSEQ plate was one replicate of a subset's evenly spread DNA. Each sorted subset replicate got 200 ng genomic DNA, roughly 27,000 genomes. Repertoires were generated with immunoSEQ multiplex PCR, while TCRdb's copy carries only in-frame clones and drops some. The table lists 2 million to 2.5 million clones, roughly 93% of them singletons. The CDR3 covers 12 residues. The germline gives CDR1 SGHVS, CDR2 FNYEAQ. V lost 5 bases and J 9 bases, leaving 11 bases between the germline ends.

This TCR derives from a man between 18 and 29 years old in good health. Some clones in this sample may be carry-over from other donors' samples. The chain uses TRBV7-6 and TRBJ1-5; D uncertain. Source material: naive CD4+ T cells from PBMCs. Documented subset: CD45RA+ positively selected. CDR3: CASSGVEGPQHF. In DNA form, the CDR3 reads TGTGCCAGCAGCGGGGTGGAGGGGCCCCAGCATTTT.